A selection of T cell receptor beta chains follows, all from one sample in a study of shared clonotypes between healthy human individuals. The data were produced by immunoSEQ multiplex PCR, yet TCRdb's version contains in-frame clones alone and is incomplete. The data hold approximately 2,300,000 clones, with 85% to 95% observed a single time. Material for sequencing was naive CD4+ T cells from PBMCs. The receptors originated from a man between 18 and 29 years old in good health. Some clones in this sample may be carry-over from other donors' samples. The CDR3 runs from the conserved cysteine through the conserved F or W. Each record gives: clone size, J gene, D gene, V gene, CDR3 protein, CDR3 DNA. D genes are given only for firm matches. Clone size is shown for a subset of rows, as once, few, many or a class of expanded clone.

size: .
J: TRBJ2-5
D: .
V: TRBV28
CDR3: CASTGQGRETQYF
DNA: TGTGCCAGCACGGGCCAGGGAAGAGAGACCCAGTACTTC

size: .
J: TRBJ2-3
D: TRBD2
V: TRBV29-1
CDR3: CSVETSGHTDTQYF
DNA: TGCAGCGTAGAGACTAGCGGACACACAGATACGCAGTATTTT

size: .
J: TRBJ2-2
D: .
V: TRBV9
CDR3: CASSLLSQSSNTGELFF
DNA: TGTGCCAGCAGCTTGCTCAGTCAAAGCTCGAACACCGGGGAGCTGTTTTTT

size: once
J: TRBJ2-7
D: .
V: TRBV28
CDR3: CASSFIGRAYEQYF
DNA: TGTGCCAGCAGTTTTATCGGCAGGGCCTACGAGCAGTACTTC

size: .
J: TRBJ1-5
D: .
V: TRBV9
CDR3: CASSRASGASQPQHF
DNA: TGTGCCAGCAGCCGGGCGTCAGGGGCATCTCAGCCCCAGCATTTT

size: .
J: TRBJ2-2
D: .
V: TRBV5-4
CDR3: CASSLAQGISGELFF
DNA: TGTGCCAGCAGCTTGGCTCAGGGGATTAGCGGGGAGCTGTTTTTT

size: .
J: TRBJ2-5
D: TRBD1
V: TRBV28
CDR3: CASSLTGRGLTGAQYF
DNA: TGTGCCAGCAGTTTGACGGGCAGGGGGCTCACGGGGGCCCAGTACTTC

size: .
J: TRBJ2-1
D: .
V: TRBV28
CDR3: CASSFGRGGNEQFF
DNA: TGTGCCAGCAGTTTTGGGAGGGGGGGAAATGAGCAGTTCTTC

size: few
J: TRBJ1-1
D: .
V: TRBV4-2
CDR3: CASSPRQLNTEAFF
DNA: TGTGCCAGCAGCCCCAGACAGTTGAACACTGAAGCTTTCTTT

size: .
J: TRBJ1-4
D: .
V: TRBV4-3
CDR3: CASSRNRDEKLFF
DNA: TGCGCCAGCAGCCGCAACCGGGATGAAAAACTGTTTTTT

size: .
J: TRBJ1-1
D: .
V: TRBV5-1
CDR3: CASSLVQAGNTEAFF
DNA: TGCGCCAGCAGCTTGGTGCAGGCAGGGAACACTGAAGCTTTCTTT

size: .
J: TRBJ2-3
D: TRBD2
V: TRBV5-4
CDR3: CASSSHPAGGNTDTQYF
DNA: TGTGCCAGCAGCTCCCATCCGGCGGGAGGGAACACAGATACGCAGTATTTT

size: once
J: TRBJ2-3
D: .
V: TRBV5-4
CDR3: CASGVYRIVTDTQYF
DNA: TGTGCCAGCGGAGTATATAGGATCGTCACAGATACGCAGTATTTT

size: .
J: TRBJ1-5
D: .
V: TRBV2
CDR3: CASSEGRGWQPQHF
DNA: TGTGCCAGCAGTGAAGGAAGGGGTTGGCAGCCCCAGCATTTT

size: .
J: TRBJ1-4
D: .
V: TRBV29-1
CDR3: CSGNGDATNEKLFF
DNA: TGCAGCGGTAATGGGGATGCAACTAATGAAAAACTGTTTTTT